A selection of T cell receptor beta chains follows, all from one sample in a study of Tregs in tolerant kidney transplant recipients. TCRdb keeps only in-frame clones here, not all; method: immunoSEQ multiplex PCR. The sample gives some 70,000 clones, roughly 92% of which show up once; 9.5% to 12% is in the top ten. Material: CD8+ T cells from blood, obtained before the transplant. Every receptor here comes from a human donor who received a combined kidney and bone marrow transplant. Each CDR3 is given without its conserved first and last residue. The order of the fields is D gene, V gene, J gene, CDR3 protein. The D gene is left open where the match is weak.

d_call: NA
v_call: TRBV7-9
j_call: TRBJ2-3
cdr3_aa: ASSPGERTDTQY

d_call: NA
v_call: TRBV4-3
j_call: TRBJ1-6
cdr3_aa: ASSQDYGLGGDSPLH

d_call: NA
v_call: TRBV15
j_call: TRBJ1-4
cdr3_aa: ATSRAAGLIEKLF

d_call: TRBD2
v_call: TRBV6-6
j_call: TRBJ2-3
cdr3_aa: ASSYGSGGDTQY

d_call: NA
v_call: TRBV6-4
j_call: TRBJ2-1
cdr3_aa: ASSDSKNYPNNEQF

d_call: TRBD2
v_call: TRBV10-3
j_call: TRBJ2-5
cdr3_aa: AIKGLASQETQY

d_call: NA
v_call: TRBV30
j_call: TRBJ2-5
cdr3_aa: AWSYTRWAKETQY

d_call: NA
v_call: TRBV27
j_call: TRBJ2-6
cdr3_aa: ASSHIDSNSGANVLT

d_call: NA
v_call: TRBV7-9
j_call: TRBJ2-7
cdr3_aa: ASSPGIHEQY

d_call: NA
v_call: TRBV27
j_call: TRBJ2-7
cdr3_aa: ASSLRGTYEQY

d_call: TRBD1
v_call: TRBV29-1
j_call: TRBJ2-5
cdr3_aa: SAKGGQGALEYRETQY

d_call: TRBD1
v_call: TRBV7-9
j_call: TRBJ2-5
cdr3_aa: ASSLVGTEETQY

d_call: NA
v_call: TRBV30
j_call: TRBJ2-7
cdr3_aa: AWSRGSSYEQY

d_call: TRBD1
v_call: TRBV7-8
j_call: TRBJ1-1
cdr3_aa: ASSPRGTGRRTEAF

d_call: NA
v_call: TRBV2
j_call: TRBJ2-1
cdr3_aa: ASTDNEQF

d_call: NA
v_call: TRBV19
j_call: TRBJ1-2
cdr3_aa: ASTLGGEGYT

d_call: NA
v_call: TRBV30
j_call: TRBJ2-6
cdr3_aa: AWSVPTSSGANVLT